These 23 T cell receptor beta chains share one sample of origin, sequenced in a study of blood T cell repertoires in COVID-19 (dated by TCRdb to the early 2020s). Libraries were made using the immunoSEQ multiplex PCR assay. TCRdb retrieved this table from immuneACCESS and kept in-frame rearrangements only. Not all clones are present; in checked studies, unresolved V genes account for under half, and no reason is known for the remainder. This sample lists around 160,000 clones; 80% to 90% were detected once. Clones ranked in the top ten supply roughly two fifths of the sample. Sequencing was carried out using peripheral blood. The receptors derive from a human donor in a cohort sampled during active COVID-19.

The rearrangement links TRBV28 to TRBJ1-5; D call uncertain. There are 15 residues in the CDR3. Trimming left V 2 bases short and J 4 bases short, with 12 bases between. Germline V CDR1 and CDR2: MDHEN, SYDVKM. CDR3 region: CASSLIFRGNQPQHF. The CDR3, as DNA: TGTGCCAGCAGTTTAATTTTTCGAGGGAATCAGCCCCAGCATTTT.

This rearrangement joins TRBV4-2 to TRBJ2-5; maybe TRBD2 (5 bases). The CDR3 spans 15 residues. V was cut by 1 base and J by 2 bases, with 11 bases left in between. Germline-derived CDR1 and CDR2 are LGHNA and YNFKEQ. This CDR3 is CASSQGRGQQETQYF. CDR3 nucleotides: TGTGCCAGCAGCCAAGGTCGAGGGCAGCAAGAGACCCAGTACTTC.

The chain links TRBV10-3 to TRBJ1-2; possibly TRBD1 for D (5 bases). The germline V and J ends were trimmed by 2 bases and 8 bases, with 9 bases remaining between them. Germline assignment: CDR1 ENHRY and CDR2 SYGVKD. The CDR3 sequence is 12 residues long. The CDR3 DNA is TGTGCCATCAGTGAGACGGACACAGGCTACACCTTC. This translates into CAISETDTGYTF.

This chain connects TRBV27 to TRBJ2-3, with TRBD1 matching over 8 bases. Germline-derived CDR1 and CDR2 are MNHEY and SMNVEV (reference sequence). The CDR3 loop spans 16 amino acids. Germline trimming cut 3 bases from V and 11 bases from J; bases unmatched to any gene: 16. This chain's CDR3 is CASSFIRQGALKWQYF. The CDR3 bases are TGTGCCAGCAGTTTCATCCGGCAGGGGGCTCTCAAGTGGCAGTATTTT.

The chain joins TRBV7-9 to TRBJ2-7; D may be TRBD2 (6 bases). Germline V gives CDR1 SEHNR, CDR2 FQNEAQ (reference sequence). The CDR3 sequence is 15 residues long. V shed 5 bases and J shed 0 bases, with 14 bases lying between them. CDR3 nucleotides: TGTGCCAGCAGCCCTCCCCGCGGGGCCTCCTACGAGCAGTACTTC. This codes for CASSPPRGASYEQYF.

The rearrangement joins TRBV5-5 to TRBJ1-1; D is possibly TRBD1 (6 bases). V was cut by 2 bases and J by 4 bases, with 12 bases left in between. The CDR3 runs to 14 residues. CDR1 and CDR2 from the germline V gene are SGHKS and YYEKEE (reference sequence). This CDR3 is CASSFWGLGTEAFF. The CDR3 region has the DNA TGTGCCAGCAGCTTTTGGGGGCTCGGCACTGAAGCTTTCTTT.

The chain joins TRBV5-4 to TRBJ1-4; 10 nucleotides match TRBD1. Germline V CDR1 and CDR2: SGHNT, YYREEE (reference sequence). V shed 4 bases, J shed 8 bases, and the junction held 8 bases outside the gene matches. The CDR3 has 15 residues. DNA of the CDR3: TGTGCCAGCAGCGGGGGGGGACAGGGGAAAGAAAAACTGTTTTTT. Its protein product is CASSGGGQGKEKLFF.

V gene TRBV6-6 combines with J gene TRBJ1-5; 9 bases agree with TRBD1. This CDR3 is 14 amino acids long. Unmatched junction bases numbered 6, after V lost 5 bases and J lost 7 bases. The germline V gene has CDR1 MNHNY and CDR2 SVGAGI (reference sequence). This chain's CDR3 is CASSTTGGGQPQHF. The CDR3 DNA sequence: TGTGCCAGCAGTACCACAGGGGGCGGGCAGCCCCAGCATTTT.

The chain employs TRBV11-2 and TRBJ2-1; no firm D call. There are 12 residues in the CDR3. The V gene's germline CDR1 is SGHAT and CDR2 FQNNGV. The V end lost 3 bases, the J end lost 4 bases, and 4 bases lay between the germline ends. CDR3 DNA sequence: TGTGCCAGCAGCTTGGAGTACAATGAGCAGTTCTTC. Translated, it gives CASSLEYNEQFF.

CDR3 in amino acids: CASSLGQGRYNEQFF. The CDR3 DNA is TGTGCCAGCAGCCTTGGACAGGGAAGGTACAATGAGCAGTTCTTC. This chain links TRBV16 with TRBJ2-1; 8 nucleotides match TRBD1. The CDR3 is 15 amino acids. Germline-derived CDR1 and CDR2 are KGHSY and FQNENV. Trimming at V came to 4 bases and at J to 4 bases, leaving 6 bases not matched to a gene.

This clone was detected a few times. The chain has TRBV2 and TRBJ2-7; a possible D gene is TRBD1 (5 bases). Germline assignment: CDR1 SNHLY and CDR2 FYNNEI. V was pared by 5 bases and J by 2 bases, with 16 bases between. This CDR3 is built from 15 residues. The CDR3 DNA is TGTGCCAGCAGTACCGAAGCAAAAGGGGCCTACGAGCAGTACTTC. Its protein is CASSTEAKGAYEQYF.

The rearrangement uses TRBV28 and TRBJ2-4, with 8 bases fitting TRBD1. Trimming removed 5 bases from V and 12 bases from J; junction bases left unmatched: 9. Germline-derived CDR1 and CDR2 are MDHEN and SYDVKM. This CDR3 comprises 13 residues. CDR3 nucleotides: TGTGCCAGCAGTGACCAGGGGGCAAAGAGTCAGTACTTC. It is translated as CASSDQGAKSQYF.

The chain couples TRBV5-1 to TRBJ2-5; no firm D call. CDR3 size: 15 residues. Trimming left V 0 bases short and J 2 bases short, with 11 bases between. Germline CDR1 reads SGHRS; CDR2 reads YFSETQ. CDR3: CASSLDWAPQETQYF. CDR3 nucleotides: TGCGCCAGCAGCTTGGACTGGGCCCCTCAAGAGACCCAGTACTTC. Full variable domain (rest looked up from reference TRBV5-1 and TRBJ2-5): KAGVTQTPRYLIKTRGQQVTLSCSPISGHRSVSWYQQTPGQGLQFLFEYFSETQRNKGNFPGRFSGRQFSNSRSEMNVSTLELGDSALYLCASSLDWAPQETQYFGPGTRLLVL.

The chain carries TRBV2 and TRBJ1-4, with a tentative D call TRBD1 (5 bases). There are 13 residues in the CDR3. V lost 5 bases and J 4 bases, leaving 8 bases between the germline ends. Germline V gene sequence: CDR1 SNHLY, CDR2 FYNNEI. The CDR3 bases are TGTGCCAGCAGTCGACAGCTTAATGAAAAACTGTTTTTT. Translating gives CASSRQLNEKLFF.

This chain links TRBV19 with TRBJ2-5, with 12 positions matching TRBD2. The CDR3 length is 16 residues. V trimming: 1 base; J trimming: 4 bases; junction bases outside the gene matches: 4. Germline assignment: CDR1 LNHDA and CDR2 SQIVND (reference sequence). The chain's CDR3 is CASSIGRLAGVETQYF. The CDR3, as DNA: TGTGCCAGTAGTATAGGTCGACTAGCGGGGGTAGAGACCCAGTACTTC. The full variable domain, its missing parts supplied by reference TRBV19 and TRBJ2-5, is DGGITQSPKYLFRKEGQNVTLSCEQNLNHDAMYWYRQDPGQGLRLIYYSQIVNDFQKGDIAEGYSVSREKKESFPLTVTSAQKNPTAFYLCASSIGRLAGVETQYFGPGTRLLVL.

The chain employs TRBV4-1 and TRBJ1-3; no definite D call. V was pared by 3 bases and J by 0 bases, with 15 bases between. The CDR3 has 17 residues. Germline V gives CDR1 MGHRA, CDR2 YSYEKL. CDR3 sequence: CASSQYPDTNSGNTIYF. The CDR3 bases are TGCGCCAGCAGCCAGTATCCAGATACTAACTCTGGAAACACCATATATTTT.

The J gene is TRBJ2-7, the V gene TRBV7-8, with a possible D match to TRBD1 (5 bases). The germline gives CDR1 SGHVS, CDR2 FQNEAQ. The CDR3 is 15 amino acids. Between the trimmed V and J ends, which lost 5 bases and 7 bases, there was a span of 21 bases. In DNA, the CDR3 is TGTGCCAGCAGCCCCCGAAACCCCAGGGTTTGGGAGCAGTACTTC. It encodes CASSPRNPRVWEQYF.

This clone turned up a few times. The V gene is TRBV6-5, the J gene TRBJ1-1; perhaps TRBD1 as D (6 bases). The CDR3 loop spans 15 amino acids. Germline values: CDR1 MNHEY, CDR2 SVGAGI. With 7 bases removed from V and 4 bases from J, the gap between germline ends came to 19 bases. The CDR3 DNA sequence: TGTGCCAGCATCAACGAGTTCAGGGGAGCCACTGAAGCTTTCTTT. The encoded protein is CASINEFRGATEAFF.

The chain uses TRBV5-1 and TRBJ1-1, with 10 bases identical to TRBD1. The V gene end was trimmed by 4 bases and the J gene end by 4 bases; junction bases not matched to a gene: 7. From germline, CDR1 is SGHRS and CDR2 YFSETQ. This CDR3 has 15 residues. The CDR3 sequence: CASSLRQGASTEAFF. The CDR3 nucleotides read TGCGCCAGCAGCCTAAGACAGGGGGCGAGCACTGAAGCTTTCTTT.

The rearrangement joins TRBV6-5 to TRBJ1-2; 7 bases map to TRBD1. The CDR3 contains 15 residues. Germline lookup yields CDR1 MNHEY and CDR2 SVGAGI. The J segment lost 3 bases and the V segment lost 2 bases, leaving 6 bases of the junction unmatched. CDR3 residues: CASSYAQGGYYGYTF. CDR3 coding DNA: TGTGCCAGCAGTTACGCCCAGGGGGGATACTATGGCTACACCTTC.

The rearrangement uses TRBV6-2 or TRBV6-3 and TRBJ2-6, with D possibly being TRBD1 (5 bases). The V end lost 5 bases, the J end lost 0 bases, and 20 bases lay between the germline ends. Germline V gene lookup returns CDR1 MNHEY and CDR2 SVGEGT. This CDR3 spans 19 amino acids. The CDR3, as DNA: TGTGCCAGCAGTGCGGTTGGGGCAGGAAGAAACTCTGGGGCCAACGTCCTGACTTTC. Translating gives CASSAVGAGRNSGANVLTF.

V is TRBV19 and J is TRBJ1-2; tentative D call: TRBD1 (5 bases). Trimming removed 2 bases at V and 4 bases at J, with 14 bases between. The CDR3 loop spans 15 amino acids. Germline V lookup: CDR1 LNHDA, CDR2 SQIVND (reference sequence). CDR3 sequence reads: CASSISETALYGYTF. The CDR3 nucleotides read TGTGCCAGTAGTATATCCGAGACAGCCCTCTATGGCTACACCTTC.

The rearrangement links TRBV19 to TRBJ2-1; 10 bases line up with TRBD1. Per the germline V gene, CDR1 is LNHDA and CDR2 is SQIVND (reference sequence). V trimming: 5 bases; J trimming: 2 bases; junction bases outside the gene matches: 3. CDR3 length equals 15 residues. CDR3 amino acids: CASSPGQGTYNEQFF. The CDR3 region has the DNA TGTGCCAGTAGTCCGGGACAGGGGACCTACAATGAGCAGTTCTTC.